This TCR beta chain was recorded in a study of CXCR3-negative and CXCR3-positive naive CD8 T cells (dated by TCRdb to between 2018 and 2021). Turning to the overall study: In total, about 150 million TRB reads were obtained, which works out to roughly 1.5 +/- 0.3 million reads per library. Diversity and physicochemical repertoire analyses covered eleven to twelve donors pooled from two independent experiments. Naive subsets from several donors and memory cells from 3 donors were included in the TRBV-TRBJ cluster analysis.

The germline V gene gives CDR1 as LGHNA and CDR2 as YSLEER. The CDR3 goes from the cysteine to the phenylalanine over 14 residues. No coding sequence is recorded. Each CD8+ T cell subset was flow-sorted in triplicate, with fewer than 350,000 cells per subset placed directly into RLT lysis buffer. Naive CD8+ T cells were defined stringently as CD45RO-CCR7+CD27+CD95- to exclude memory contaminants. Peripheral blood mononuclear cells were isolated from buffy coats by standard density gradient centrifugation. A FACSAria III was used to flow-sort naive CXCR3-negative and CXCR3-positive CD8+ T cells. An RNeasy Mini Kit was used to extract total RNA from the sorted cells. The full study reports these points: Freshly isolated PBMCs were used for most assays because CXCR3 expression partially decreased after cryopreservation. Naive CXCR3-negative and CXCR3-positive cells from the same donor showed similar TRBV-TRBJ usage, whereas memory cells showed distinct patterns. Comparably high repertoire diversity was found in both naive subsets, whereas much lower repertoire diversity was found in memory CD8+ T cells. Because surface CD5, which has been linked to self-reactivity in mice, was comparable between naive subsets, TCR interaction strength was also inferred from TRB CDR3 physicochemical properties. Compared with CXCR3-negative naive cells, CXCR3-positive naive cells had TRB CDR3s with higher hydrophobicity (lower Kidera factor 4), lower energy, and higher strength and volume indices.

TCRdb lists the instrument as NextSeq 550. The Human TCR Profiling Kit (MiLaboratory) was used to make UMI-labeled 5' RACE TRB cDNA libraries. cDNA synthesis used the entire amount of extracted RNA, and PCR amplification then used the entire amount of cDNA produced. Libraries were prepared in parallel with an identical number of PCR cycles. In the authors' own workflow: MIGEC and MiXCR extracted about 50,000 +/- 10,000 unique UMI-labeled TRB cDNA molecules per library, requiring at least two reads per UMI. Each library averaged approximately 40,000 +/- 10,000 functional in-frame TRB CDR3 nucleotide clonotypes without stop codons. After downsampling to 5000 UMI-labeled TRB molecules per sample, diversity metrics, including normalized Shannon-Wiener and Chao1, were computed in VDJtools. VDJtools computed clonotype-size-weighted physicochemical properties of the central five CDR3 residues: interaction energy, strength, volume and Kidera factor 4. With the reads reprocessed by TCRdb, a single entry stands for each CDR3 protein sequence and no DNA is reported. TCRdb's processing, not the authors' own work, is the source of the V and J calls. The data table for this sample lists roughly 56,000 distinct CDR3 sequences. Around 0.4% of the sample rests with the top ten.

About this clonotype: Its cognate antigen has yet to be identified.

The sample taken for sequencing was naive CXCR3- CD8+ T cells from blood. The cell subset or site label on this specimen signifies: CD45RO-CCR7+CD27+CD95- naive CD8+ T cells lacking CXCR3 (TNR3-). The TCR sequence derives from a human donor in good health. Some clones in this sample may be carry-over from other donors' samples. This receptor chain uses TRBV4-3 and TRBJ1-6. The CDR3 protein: CASSQSSYNSPLHF.